This T cell receptor (beta chain) was sequenced in a study of liver allograft versus peripheral blood T cells. Study details: Within transplanted livers, the T cell receptor repertoires were examined and compared against the repertoires present in the peripheral blood of liver transplant recipients.

One entry per CDR3 protein, called by TCRdb with MiXCR from the reads. Of 3,000 to 4,000 distinct CDR3 sequences in the sample, just over 14% were seen once. This clonotype is termed medium-sized. Its antigen remains unknown. Study observations and caveats: It was reported that the T cell receptor repertoires found inside liver allografts differed from those that were detected in peripheral blood.

The source is a human patient who had a liver transplant. Some T cells may trace back to the graft donor.

CDR3 sequence reads: CASSPTGQGDSPLHF. The CDR3 coding sequence is TGTGCCAGCTCACCAACCGGACAAGGAGATTCACCCCTCCACTTT. The chain carries TRBV18 and TRBJ1-6, with TRBD1 as a possible D gene (5 bases). V lost 2 bases and J lost 8, with 13 bases in between. Per the germline V gene, CDR1 is KGHSH and CDR2 is LQKENI. The CDR3 is 15 amino acids. Drawing the rest from reference TRBV18 and TRBJ1-6, the complete variable domain is NAGVMQNPRHLVRRRGQEARLRCSPMKGHSHVYWYRQLPEEGLKFMVYLQKENIIDESGMPKERFSAEFPKEGPSILRIQQVVRGDSAAYFCASSPTGQGDSPLHFGNGTRLTVT.